The rows below give T cell receptor beta chains drawn from one sample of a study of graft-versus-host responses after intestinal transplantation. Using immunoSEQ multiplex PCR, the repertoire was profiled, and TCRdb retains in-frame clones only, with some absent. In the table there are just under 90,000 clones, less than 90% of which are singletons. The antigens these receptors bind are not known. The material was unstimulated CD8+ T cells sorted from spleen or lymph node cells, obtained before intestinal transplant. The receptors here all came from a human donor who received an intestinal transplant. Both conserved end residues are part of each CDR3. D genes are given only for firm matches. Size is stated for part of the rows, as once, few or many counts, or as a class when the clone is expanded.

D: TRBD2; size: .; V: TRBV7-9; J: TRBJ2-1; DNA: TGTGCCAGCAGCTTACTAGCGGCTTACAATGAGCAGTTCTTC; CDR3: CASSLLAAYNEQFF
D: TRBD1; size: .; V: TRBV6-5; J: TRBJ2-7; DNA: TGTGCCAGCAGTTACCTGGACAGGGCAAGGTACGAGCAGTACTTC; CDR3: CASSYLDRARYEQYF
D: .; size: .; V: TRBV19; J: TRBJ1-3; DNA: TGTGCCAGTAGTATAAAGGTCTCTGGAAACACCATATATTTT; CDR3: CASSIKVSGNTIYF
D: .; size: .; V: TRBV5-1; J: TRBJ2-7; DNA: TGCGCCAGCAGGGGGTTAGGAGTCGAGCAGTACTTC; CDR3: CASRGLGVEQYF
D: .; size: .; V: TRBV28; J: TRBJ2-1; DNA: TGTGCCAGCAGTTTGAATGAGCAGTTCTTC; CDR3: CASSLNEQFF
D: .; size: .; V: TRBV25-1; J: TRBJ2-1; DNA: TGTGCCAGCAGTGATAGGGAGACCTCCTACAATGAGCAGTTCTTC; CDR3: CASSDRETSYNEQFF
D: TRBD2; size: .; V: TRBV10-2; J: TRBJ2-7; DNA: TGCGCCAGCAGTGAGTCTGGCGGGAGCAACGAGCAGTACTTC; CDR3: CASSESGGSNEQYF
D: .; size: once; V: TRBV19; J: TRBJ1-1; DNA: TGTGCCAGTAGTATAGCCACGAACACTGAAGCTTTCTTT; CDR3: CASSIATNTEAFF
D: TRBD1; size: .; V: TRBV6-1; J: TRBJ2-2; DNA: TGTGCCAGCACGACAGGGATCACCGGGGAGCTGTTTTTT; CDR3: CASTTGITGELFF
D: .; size: few; V: TRBV5-1; J: TRBJ2-5; DNA: TGCGCCAGCAGCTTGGTGGGGGGGCGGCAAGAGACCCAGTACTTC; CDR3: CASSLVGGRQETQYF
D: .; size: .; V: TRBV2; J: TRBJ2-5; DNA: TGTGCCAGCAGTGAACTGCATCCCCAGGAGACCCAGTACTTC; CDR3: CASSELHPQETQYF
D: .; size: .; V: TRBV6-5; J: TRBJ2-3; DNA: TGTGCCAGCAGTCAAGGACAGAGCACAGATACGCAGTATTTT; CDR3: CASSQGQSTDTQYF
D: TRBD2; size: once; V: TRBV19; J: TRBJ2-7; DNA: TGTGCCACCACGCCTGGGCGGGGGGCCTACGAGCAGTACTTC; CDR3: CATTPGRGAYEQYF
D: TRBD1; size: .; V: TRBV5-7; J: TRBJ2-6; DNA: TGTGCCAGCAGCTTACAGGGGGCCAACTCTGGGGCCAACGTCCTGACTTTC; CDR3: CASSLQGANSGANVLTF
D: .; size: .; V: TRBV11-3; J: TRBJ2-7; DNA: TGTGCCAGCAGCTTAGATGGGAGCTCCTACGAGCAGTACTTC; CDR3: CASSLDGSSYEQYF
D: .; size: .; V: TRBV10-3; J: TRBJ2-7; DNA: TGTGCCATCAGTGAGTATCATCCCGAGTCCGAGCAGTACTTC; CDR3: CAISEYHPESEQYF
D: TRBD1; size: .; V: TRBV16; J: TRBJ2-5; DNA: TGTGCCAGCAGCCATGAGGGGGCGACGAAAGAGACCCAGTACTTC; CDR3: CASSHEGATKETQYF
D: .; size: .; V: TRBV4-1; J: TRBJ2-1; DNA: TGCGCCAGCAGCCAAGACACAGGGCTTCAGGGTGAGCAGTTCTTC; CDR3: CASSQDTGLQGEQFF
D: .; size: .; V: TRBV6-1; J: TRBJ1-4; DNA: TGTGCCAGCACCGAAGGTACCGATGGGGTTGAAAAACTGTTTTTT; CDR3: CASTEGTDGVEKLFF
D: .; size: few; V: TRBV6-4; J: TRBJ2-7; DNA: TGTGCCATAAACTCCAGGGGAACTGACCCTGACGAGCAGTACTTC; CDR3: CAINSRGTDPDEQYF
D: .; size: .; V: TRBV9; J: TRBJ2-7; DNA: TGTGCCAGCAGCGTAGACCCGGGAGCCGGGGAGCAGTACTTC; CDR3: CASSVDPGAGEQYF
D: TRBD1; size: .; V: TRBV9; J: TRBJ2-7; DNA: TGTGCCAGCAGCGTAGGGGACAGGGTACACGAGCAGTACTTC; CDR3: CASSVGDRVHEQYF
D: .; size: .; V: TRBV5-4; J: TRBJ1-6; DNA: TGTGCCAGCAGGGCTGGGACCGCTAATAATTCACCCCTCCACTTT; CDR3: CASRAGTANNSPLHF
D: .; size: few; V: TRBV25-1; J: TRBJ2-5; DNA: TGTGCCAGCAGTAGGGCCGTAGAGCAAGAGACCCAGTACTTC; CDR3: CASSRAVEQETQYF
D: TRBD1; size: .; V: TRBV2; J: TRBJ2-7; DNA: TGTGCCATCACAGGGGGCGCCCCCTACGAGCAGTACTTC; CDR3: CAITGGAPYEQYF
D: .; size: .; V: TRBV2; J: TRBJ1-2; DNA: TGTGCCAGTCGATTCTCACAGAGTCAGGGCTACACCTTC; CDR3: CASRFSQSQGYTF
D: TRBD1; size: few; V: TRBV2; J: TRBJ1-4; DNA: TGTGCCAGCAACCTACAGGGGGCGAATGAAAAACTGTTTTTT; CDR3: CASNLQGANEKLFF
D: .; size: .; V: TRBV6-4; J: TRBJ2-1; DNA: TGTGCCGCAATTACCGGGGCTCTATACAATGAGCAGTTCTTC; CDR3: CAAITGALYNEQFF
D: .; size: once; V: TRBV9; J: TRBJ2-1; DNA: TGTGCCAGCAGCGTAGCGGGAGACTCCTACAATGAGCAGTTCTTC; CDR3: CASSVAGDSYNEQFF
D: .; size: .; V: TRBV12-1; J: TRBJ2-7; DNA: TGTGCCAGCAGCTTTGTAGGGACAGCGGCCTACGAGCAGTACTTC; CDR3: CASSFVGTAAYEQYF
D: .; size: .; V: TRBV28; J: TRBJ1-2; DNA: TGTGCCAGCAGCCCAGGGGTCAGCTATGGCTACACCTTC; CDR3: CASSPGVSYGYTF
D: .; size: .; V: TRBV9; J: TRBJ1-3; DNA: TGTGCCAGCAGCGTAGATGGCGGTCTATTCTCTGGAAACACCATATATTTT; CDR3: CASSVDGGLFSGNTIYF
D: .; size: .; V: TRBV28; J: TRBJ2-7; DNA: TGTGCCAGCAGTTCTTGGTCCCGGAGGAGCGGCGAGCAGTACTTC; CDR3: CASSSWSRRSGEQYF